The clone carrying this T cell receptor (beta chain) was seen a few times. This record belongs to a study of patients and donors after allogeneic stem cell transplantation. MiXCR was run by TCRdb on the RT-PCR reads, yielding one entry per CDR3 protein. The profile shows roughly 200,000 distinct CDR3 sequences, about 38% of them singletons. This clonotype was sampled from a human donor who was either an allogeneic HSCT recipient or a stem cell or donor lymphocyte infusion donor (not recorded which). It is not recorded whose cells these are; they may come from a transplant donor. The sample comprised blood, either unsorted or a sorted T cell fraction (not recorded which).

The CDR3 nucleotides are TGTGCCAGCAGCTTGATCAGCGGCAATCAGCCCCAGCATTTT. Its translation is CASSLISGNQPQHF. The V call is TRBV5-5, the J call TRBJ1-5; D ambiguous. Per the germline V gene, CDR1 is SGHKS and CDR2 is YYEKEE (reference sequence). V shed 1 base and J shed 2 bases, with 7 bases lying between them. The CDR3 is 14 residues long.